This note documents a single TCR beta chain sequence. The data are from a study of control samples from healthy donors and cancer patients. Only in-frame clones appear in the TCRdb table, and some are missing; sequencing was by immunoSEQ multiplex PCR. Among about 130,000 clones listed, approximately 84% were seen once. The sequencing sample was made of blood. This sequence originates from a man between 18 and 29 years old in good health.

CDR3 in amino acids: CASTRTAMNTEAFF. The CDR3 bases are TGTGCCAGCACCCGGACAGCGATGAACACTGAAGCTTTCTTT. The V call is TRBV7-9, the J call TRBJ1-1; possibly TRBD1 for D (6 bases). CDR1 SEHNR and CDR2 FQNEAQ come from the germline V gene (reference sequence). CDR3 size: 14 residues. With 7 bases removed from V and 0 bases from J, the gap between germline ends came to 12 bases.